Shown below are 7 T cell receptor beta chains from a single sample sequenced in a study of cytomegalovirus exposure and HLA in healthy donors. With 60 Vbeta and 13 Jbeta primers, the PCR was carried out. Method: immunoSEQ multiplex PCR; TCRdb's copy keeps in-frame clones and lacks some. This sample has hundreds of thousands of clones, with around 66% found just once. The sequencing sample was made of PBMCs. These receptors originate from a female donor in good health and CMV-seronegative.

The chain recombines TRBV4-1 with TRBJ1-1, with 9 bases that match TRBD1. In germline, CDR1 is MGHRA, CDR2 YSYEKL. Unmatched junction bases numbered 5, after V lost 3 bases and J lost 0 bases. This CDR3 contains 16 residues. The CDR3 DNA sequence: TGCGCCAGCAGCCAGGGGGACAGGGCGGTGAACACTGAAGCTTTCTTT. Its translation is CASSQGDRAVNTEAFF.

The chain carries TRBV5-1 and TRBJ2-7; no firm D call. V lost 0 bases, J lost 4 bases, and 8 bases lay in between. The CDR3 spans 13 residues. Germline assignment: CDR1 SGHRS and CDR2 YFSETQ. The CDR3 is CASSLARGYEQYF. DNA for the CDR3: TGCGCCAGCAGCTTGGCCCGAGGATACGAGCAGTACTTC.

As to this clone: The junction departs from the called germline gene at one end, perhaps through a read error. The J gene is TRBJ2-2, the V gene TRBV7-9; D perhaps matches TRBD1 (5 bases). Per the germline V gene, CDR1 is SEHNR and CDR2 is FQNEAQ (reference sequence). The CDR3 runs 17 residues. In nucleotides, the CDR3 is TGTTCCAGCACCCTCTGGGGCGCCATAGCGAACACCGGGGAGCTGTTTTTT. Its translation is CSSTLWGAIANTGELFF.

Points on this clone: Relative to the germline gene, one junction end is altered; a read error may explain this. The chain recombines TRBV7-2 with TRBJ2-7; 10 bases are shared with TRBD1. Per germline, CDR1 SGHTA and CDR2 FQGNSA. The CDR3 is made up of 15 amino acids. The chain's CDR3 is CAGSKARDRGYEQYF. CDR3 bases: TGTGCCGGCAGTAAGGCGCGGGACAGGGGATACGAGCAGTACTTC.

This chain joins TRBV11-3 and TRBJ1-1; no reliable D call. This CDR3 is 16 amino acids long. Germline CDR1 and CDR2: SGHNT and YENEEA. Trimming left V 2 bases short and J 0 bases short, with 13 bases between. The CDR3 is CASSLFGERVNTEAFF. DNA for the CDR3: TGTGCCAGCAGCTTATTTGGGGAGCGGGTGAACACTGAAGCTTTCTTT.

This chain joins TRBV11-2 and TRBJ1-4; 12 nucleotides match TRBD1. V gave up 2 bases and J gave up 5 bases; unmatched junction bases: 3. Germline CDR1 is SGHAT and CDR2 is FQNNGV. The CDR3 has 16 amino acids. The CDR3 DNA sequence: TGTGCCAGCAGCTTAACGGGACAGGGGGCGAATGAAAAACTGTTTTTT. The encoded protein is CASSLTGQGANEKLFF.

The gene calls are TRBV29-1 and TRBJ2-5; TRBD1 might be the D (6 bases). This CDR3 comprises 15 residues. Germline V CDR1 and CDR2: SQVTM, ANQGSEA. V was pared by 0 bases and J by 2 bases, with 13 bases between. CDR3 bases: TGCAGCGTTGAAGATGCCGGACAGATTCAAGAGACCCAGTACTTC. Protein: CSVEDAGQIQETQYF.